These T cell receptor beta chains were read from a single sample in a study of CD8+ T cells in alopecia areata. Method: immunoSEQ multiplex PCR; TCRdb's copy keeps in-frame clones and lacks some. The sample has approximately 100,000 clones, 80% to 90% seen once. The sample here was CD8+ T cells sorted from blood, taken at approximately week 31, from a patient treated with tofacitinib. These receptors were taken from a human donor with alopecia areata. CDR3s include the opening cysteine and the closing phenylalanine or tryptophan. A D gene is named only where the DNA matches it firmly. Clone size appears in some rows only: once, few, many, or a class for an expanded clone.

abundance	v_gene	d_gene	j_gene	CDR3nt	CDR3aa
NA	TRBV6-5	TRBD1	TRBJ2-7	TGTGCCAGCAGCGGCTTGGGACAGTCCTACGAGCAGTACTTC	CASSGLGQSYEQYF
once	TRBV28	NA	TRBJ1-2	TGTGCCAGCAGAAATACAGGGAACTCCGATGGCTACACCTTC	CASRNTGNSDGYTF
NA	TRBV7-9	TRBD1	TRBJ2-7	TGTGCCAGCAGCCCGGGACAGGGGGCACACGAGCAGTACTTC	CASSPGQGAHEQYF
NA	TRBV7-9	TRBD1	TRBJ2-6	TGTGCCAGCAGCTCCCCTGACAGGGGGCCTGGGGCCAACGTCCTGACTTTC	CASSSPDRGPGANVLTF
NA	TRBV27	NA	TRBJ2-2	TGTGCCAGCAGTTTATCATTCGGGGAGCTGTTTTTT	CASSLSFGELFF
few	TRBV4-1	NA	TRBJ2-7	TGCGCCAGCAGCCAAGAAGCGGTGGCCGAGCAGTACTTC	CASSQEAVAEQYF
NA	TRBV7-8	TRBD2	TRBJ2-7	TGTGCCAGCAACTGGCATAGCGGGGGTTACGAGCAGTACTTC	CASNWHSGGYEQYF
NA	TRBV2	NA	TRBJ2-2	TGTGCCAGCACCCAGTCAGAGAAAGTCCACACCGGGGAGCTGTTTTTT	CASTQSEKVHTGELFF
NA	TRBV6-6	NA	TRBJ2-1	TGTGCCACAGAGGACAATTACAATGAGCAGTTCTTC	CATEDNYNEQFF
NA	TRBV10-1	NA	TRBJ1-4	TGCGCCAGCAGGGAGCAGGGCGGGAATGAAAAACTGTTTTTT	CASREQGGNEKLFF
NA	TRBV29-1	NA	TRBJ2-2	TGCAGCGTTGAAGATTGGTCAGGGAACTACACCGGGGAGCTGTTTTTT	CSVEDWSGNYTGELFF
NA	TRBV27	NA	TRBJ1-1	TGTGCCAGCAGTGTGGGAGGATCGGGCACTGAAGCTTTCTTT	CASSVGGSGTEAFF
once	TRBV29-1	NA	TRBJ2-7	TGCAGCGTCCTGGATGGGGATAGGTACGAGCAGTACTTC	CSVLDGDRYEQYF
NA	TRBV7-9	NA	TRBJ2-5	TGTGCCAGCACCGTCGACTCAGAAGAGACCCAGTACTTC	CASTVDSEETQYF
NA	TRBV18	NA	TRBJ2-5	TGTGCCAGCTCACCACAACGGGGCAGGCTGTCCTCAGAGACCCAGTACTTC	CASSPQRGRLSSETQYF
NA	TRBV27	NA	TRBJ2-1	TGTGCCAGCAGTTTCGATGAAGGGAATGAGCAGTTCTTC	CASSFDEGNEQFF
NA	TRBV5-6	NA	TRBJ1-1	TGTGCCAGCATCCTGTTTCGGGGGAGCGAGGCTTTCTTT	CASILFRGSEAFF
few	TRBV6-4	TRBD2	TRBJ2-3	TGTGCCAGCAGTGAATGGGAGGGGACTCGGTACACAGATACGCAGTATTTT	CASSEWEGTRYTDTQYF
NA	TRBV11-2	NA	TRBJ2-2	TGTGCCAGCAGCTTGAAACGGGGGCCGAGCACCGGGGAGCTGTTTTTT	CASSLKRGPSTGELFF
NA	TRBV5-1	NA	TRBJ2-1	TGCGCCAGCAGCTTGAGGTCGGGGAGCGATGAGCAGTTCTTC	CASSLRSGSDEQFF
NA	TRBV14	NA	TRBJ1-2	TGTGCCAGCAGCCCAAGGGGCCTGGGGCGAAACTATGGCTACACCTTC	CASSPRGLGRNYGYTF
NA	TRBV7-9	NA	TRBJ1-2	TGTGCCAGCAGCTTAGACAGGCGGGGCTACACCTTC	CASSLDRRGYTF
NA	TRBV27	NA	TRBJ1-1	TGTGCCAGCAGGACAAGGAGGGTGAACACTGAAGCTTTCTTT	CASRTRRVNTEAFF
NA	TRBV29-1	NA	TRBJ2-1	TGCAGCGTTGAAGGGGGCGCTTACAATGAGCAGTTCTTC	CSVEGGAYNEQFF
NA	TRBV29-1	NA	TRBJ2-2	TGCAGCGTTGAAGTTGGGCACTTGAACACCGGGGAGCTGTTTTTT	CSVEVGHLNTGELFF
NA	TRBV6-1	NA	TRBJ2-1	TGTGCCAGCGGGACATTCGACAATGAGCAGTTCTTC	CASGTFDNEQFF
NA	TRBV29-1	NA	TRBJ2-7	TGCAGCGCCCGGGGCTCCTGGACCGAGCAGTACTTC	CSARGSWTEQYF
NA	TRBV2	TRBD1	TRBJ2-7	TGTGCCAGCAGCCCGGGACAGGGGGCCTACGAGCAGTACTTC	CASSPGQGAYEQYF
NA	TRBV6-1	TRBD1	TRBJ2-7	TGTGCCAGCAGTGAAGCGGCATGGACAGGGGGCTACGAGCAGTACTTC	CASSEAAWTGGYEQYF
few	TRBV16	NA	TRBJ2-7	TGTGCCAGCAGCCAAGGGAACGAGCAGTACTTC	CASSQGNEQYF
NA	TRBV30	NA	TRBJ2-7	TGTGCCTGGAGTTCGGGGGCAGGCTACGAGCAGTACTTC	CAWSSGAGYEQYF
NA	TRBV9	NA	TRBJ2-3	TGTGCCAGCAGCACCCAGGATCTGGGCACAGATACGCAGTATTTT	CASSTQDLGTDTQYF
NA	TRBV1	NA	TRBJ2-7	TGCACCAGCAGCCAAGATATCGCGGGAGGGCCGACCTACGAGCAGTACTTC	CTSSQDIAGGPTYEQYF
NA	TRBV7-9	NA	TRBJ1-2	TGTGCCAGCACCCCAGGGCACGGTGTCTATGGCTACACCTTC	CASTPGHGVYGYTF
NA	TRBV6-5	NA	TRBJ2-3	TGTGCCAGCAGTTACACCCCATCGGATACGCAGTATTTT	CASSYTPSDTQYF
NA	TRBV29-1	NA	TRBJ2-2	TGCAGCGTTGAATTAAGGGGGGGTCGCGCGAACACCGGGGAGCTGTTTTTT	CSVELRGGRANTGELFF
NA	TRBV7-9	TRBD1	TRBJ2-7	TGTGCCAGCAGCCCGACAGGGGCTAGTCTCGAGCAGTACTTC	CASSPTGASLEQYF
NA	TRBV6-1	NA	TRBJ2-6	TGTGCCAGCAGTGAAGGAACCATGTCTGGGGCCAACGTCCTGACTTTC	CASSEGTMSGANVLTF
NA	TRBV10-3	TRBD1	TRBJ2-7	TGTGCCATCAGTGAAGGGACAGGTTACAACGAGCAGTACTTC	CAISEGTGYNEQYF
NA	TRBV27	NA	TRBJ2-1	TGTGCCAGCAGTTTTAAAGTACACGGTGAGCAGTTCTTC	CASSFKVHGEQFF
once	TRBV29-1	TRBD2	TRBJ2-1	TGCAGCGTCCGACTAGCGGACTACAATGAGCAGTTCTTC	CSVRLADYNEQFF
NA	TRBV7-9	TRBD1	TRBJ2-7	TGTGCCAGCAGCTTAGCGCAGGGGGTCCACTACGAGCAGTACTTC	CASSLAQGVHYEQYF
few	TRBV29-1	TRBD2	TRBJ2-2	TGCAGCGTTGAGGGACTAAACACCGGGGAGCTGTTTTTT	CSVEGLNTGELFF
NA	TRBV27	NA	TRBJ2-5	TGTGCCAGCAGTTTAGTAGTACAAGAGACCCAGTACTTC	CASSLVVQETQYF
NA	TRBV29-1	NA	TRBJ2-2	TGCAGCGTTAGGGGGGGACCCGCGAACACCGGGGAGCTGTTTTTT	CSVRGGPANTGELFF
NA	TRBV7-9	NA	TRBJ2-2	TGTGCCAGCAGCACTTGGGACACGAACACCGGGGAGCTGTTTTTT	CASSTWDTNTGELFF
NA	TRBV25-1	NA	TRBJ1-1	TGTGCCAGCAGTGAACGTCCAGGGTACACTGAAGCTTTCTTT	CASSERPGYTEAFF
once	TRBV20-1	NA	TRBJ1-1	TGCAGTGCTACGAACACTGAAGCTTTCTTT	CSATNTEAFF
NA	TRBV5-5	NA	TRBJ1-1	TGTGCCAGCAGCTTGGGCCAGGGGCCCACTGAAGCTTTCTTT	CASSLGQGPTEAFF
NA	TRBV30	NA	TRBJ2-1	TGTGCCTGGAGTGTACTCGGGTCCAGTGAGCAGTTCTTC	CAWSVLGSSEQFF
NA	TRBV4-1	NA	TRBJ2-3	TGCGCCAGCAGCGCCGACCAAATTTACACAGATACGCAGTATTTT	CASSADQIYTDTQYF
NA	TRBV27	TRBD1	TRBJ1-6	TGTGCCAGCAGTTTGGGGGCCGGGACAGGGGGTAATTCACCCCTCCACTTT	CASSLGAGTGGNSPLHF
once	TRBV4-1	TRBD2	TRBJ2-7	TGCGCCAGCAGCCAAGGACTAGCGGGAGGCACCGAGCAGTACTTC	CASSQGLAGGTEQYF
NA	TRBV28	NA	TRBJ2-2	TGTGCCAGCAGCGGACCCGATAACACGGACACCGGGGAGCTGTTTTTT	CASSGPDNTDTGELFF
NA	TRBV5-1	NA	TRBJ2-1	TGCGCCAGCAGCGCGGGACGCCCCAAGGGCCATGAGCAGTTCTTC	CASSAGRPKGHEQFF
NA	TRBV7-6	TRBD2	TRBJ2-3	TGTGCCAGCAGCTCCGAAGCGGGGGGGCGTTTGATCACAGATACGCAGTATTTT	CASSSEAGGRLITDTQYF
once	TRBV5-6	TRBD1	TRBJ2-5	TGTGCCAGCAGCTTAATGTTGGACAGGGTGGCCGAGTACTTC	CASSLMLDRVAEYF
NA	TRBV9	TRBD2	TRBJ2-1	TGTGCCAGCAGCCCGACCGGGACTAGCGGGGGGGTTTACAATGAGCAGTTCTTC	CASSPTGTSGGVYNEQFF
few	TRBV29-1	NA	TRBJ1-3	TGCAGCGTTGAGGGGTGGGGTGAAGGAAACACCATATATTTT	CSVEGWGEGNTIYF
NA	TRBV19	NA	TRBJ2-3	TGTGCCAGTAGTATTCGTCATCAGGACCCAGGGGAGTCAGATACGCAGTATTTT	CASSIRHQDPGESDTQYF